This TCR beta chain originates from a study of blood T cells in healthy people across ages. The study's findings and limits: The recorded TCR beta diversity per million T cells decreased in a roughly linear manner with age. TCR beta diversity was tightly associated with the proportion of naive T cells.

This clonotype has at least ten counts. Its antigen is unknown. Per the germline V gene, CDR1 is MDHEN and CDR2 is SYDVKM. V shed 7 bases and J 8 bases; nucleotides not matched to a gene: 10. This CDR3 is 15 amino acids long. A J-beta primer mix and a sample-barcoded 5' primer were used in a second PCR of roughly 6 to 11 cycles. One entry per CDR3 protein results from TCRdb running MiXCR on the 5' RACE reads. The sample lists roughly 570,000 distinct CDR3 sequences; approximately 25% were seen once. This clonotype originated in a woman in her sixties or seventies in good health. The sequenced sample consisted of blood. This chain connects TRBV28 to TRBJ1-4; 10 bases line up with TRBD1. CDR3 region: CASIRQGAGEEKLFF. For the CDR3, the DNA is TGTGCCAGCATACGACAGGGGGCGGGGGAGGAAAAACTGTTTTTT.